The rows below give T cell receptor beta chains drawn from one sample of a study of CD8 T cells in Susac syndrome. A single record per CDR3 protein comes from TCRdb applying MiXCR to the immunoSEQ multiplex PCR reads. The profile shows roughly 120,000 distinct CDR3 sequences, about 95% of them singletons. Sequenced material: CD4+ T cells from PBMCs. The source is a human donor in good health. CDR3s include the opening cysteine and the closing phenylalanine or tryptophan. A D gene is named only where the DNA matches it firmly. Clone size is not always given. Where it is, it says once, few, many or a class for expanded clones.

D	V	J	size	DNA	CDR3
NA	TRBV20-1	TRBJ1-2	NA	TGCAGTGCTTCCCTCCAGACGGCCTACTATGGCTACACCTTC	CSASLQTAYYGYTF
NA	TRBV5-1	TRBJ2-5	NA	TGCGCCAGCAGCTTGGGTCTGGGCGTTGCGGGAACTTACCAAGAGACCCAGTACTTC	CASSLGLGVAGTYQETQYF
TRBD1	TRBV19	TRBJ2-7	NA	TGTGCCAGTAGTTCCCGGGACAGGGGGCTGATCGAGCAGTACTTC	CASSSRDRGLIEQYF
TRBD1	TRBV2	TRBJ2-7	NA	TGTGCCAGCAGTCGGACAGGGTTGGGGGAGCAGTACTTC	CASSRTGLGEQYF
NA	TRBV5-1	TRBJ2-5	NA	TGCGCCAGCAGCGCAGGAAGAAAAGAGACCCAGTACTTC	CASSAGRKETQYF
NA	TRBV7-9	TRBJ1-1	NA	TGTGCCAGCTGCCCCCCAGTGAACACTGAAGCTTTCTTT	CASCPPVNTEAFF
NA	TRBV3-1	TRBJ2-4	NA	TGTGCCAGCAGCCAAGCAGTCCTAGCCAAAAACATTCAGTACTTC	CASSQAVLAKNIQYF
TRBD2	TRBV12-3/TRBV12-4	TRBJ2-2	NA	TGTGCCAGCAGTTTGCCACCCAGCGGGAGGGCCTACACCGGGGAGCTGTTTTTT	CASSLPPSGRAYTGELFF
NA	TRBV29-1	TRBJ1-1	NA	TGCAGCGTATCACGGATGAACACTGAAGCTTTCTTT	CSVSRMNTEAFF
TRBD2	TRBV20-1	TRBJ2-5	NA	TGCAGTGCTAATACAGGACTAGCGGGAGTCCAAGAGACCCAGTACTTC	CSANTGLAGVQETQYF
NA	TRBV20-1	TRBJ1-1	NA	TGCAGTGGCCTAGGGACGGAGAACACTGAAGCTTTCTTT	CSGLGTENTEAFF
TRBD1	TRBV20-1	TRBJ1-1	NA	TGCAGTGGTCAGACGACCGGGACAGGGAACACTGAAGCTTTCTTT	CSGQTTGTGNTEAFF
NA	TRBV10-3	TRBJ2-2	NA	TGTGCCATCAGTGAGTCCCGGACCGGGGAGCTGTTTTTT	CAISESRTGELFF
NA	TRBV7-2	TRBJ2-5	NA	TGTGCCAGCAGCTACAGGGAGCAAGAGACCCAGTACTTC	CASSYREQETQYF
TRBD1	TRBV7-2	TRBJ2-2	NA	TGTGCCAGCAGCTTAAGGGGGCGAGGCCTCACCGGGGAGCTGTTTTTT	CASSLRGRGLTGELFF
TRBD2	TRBV7-2	TRBJ2-1	NA	TGTGCCAGCAGCTTAGCCCTAGCGGGAGTGCAGTTCTTC	CASSLALAGVQFF
TRBD2	TRBV6-5	TRBJ2-1	NA	TGTGCCAGCAGAACCGGGACTAGCTACCACAATGAGCAGTTCTTC	CASRTGTSYHNEQFF
NA	TRBV6-5	TRBJ2-4	few	TGTGCCAGCAGTTATGAAGGGATGGTTAAAAACATTCAGTACTTC	CASSYEGMVKNIQYF
TRBD2	TRBV18	TRBJ2-2	NA	TGTGCCAGCTCCGGTAGCGGGAGATTTACCGGGGAGCTGTTTTTT	CASSGSGRFTGELFF
TRBD1	TRBV5-1	TRBJ2-1	NA	TGCGCCAGCAGCTTCCGGGACAGGGCCTACAATGAGCAGTTCTTC	CASSFRDRAYNEQFF
TRBD2	TRBV10-3	TRBJ2-3	NA	TGTGCCATCCGTTCCGGGACTGGTGGGAGGGCCACGGCAGATACGCAGTATTTT	CAIRSGTGGRATADTQYF
NA	TRBV20-1	TRBJ1-6	NA	TGCAGTGCTAGAGATCTGAAGAGGGGGAATTCACCCCTCCACTTT	CSARDLKRGNSPLHF
NA	TRBV29-1	TRBJ2-2	once	TGCAGCGTCGGGGGACAACTGAACACCGGGGAGCTGTTTTTT	CSVGGQLNTGELFF
NA	TRBV30	TRBJ2-3	NA	TGTGCCTGGAGCGCTGGCAACACAGATACGCAGTATTTT	CAWSAGNTDTQYF
NA	TRBV3-1	TRBJ2-7	few	TGTGCCAGCAGCCAAGGGCCAGCCTCCTACGAGCAGTACTTC	CASSQGPASYEQYF
NA	TRBV2	TRBJ2-1	NA	TGTGCCAGCGGAGAGGTGGAATCAAATGAGCAGTTCTTC	CASGEVESNEQFF
TRBD2	TRBV6-5	TRBJ2-1	NA	TGTGCCAGCAGTTACTCGGAGGCGGGAGGGCAAAATGAGCAGTTCTTC	CASSYSEAGGQNEQFF
NA	TRBV2	TRBJ2-1	NA	TGTGCCAGCAGTGATGGATACAATGAGCAGTTCTTC	CASSDGYNEQFF
NA	TRBV7-2	TRBJ1-1	NA	TGTGCCAGCAGCTTAGTTCAGGAAACTGAAGCTTTCTTT	CASSLVQETEAFF
NA	TRBV20-1	TRBJ2-1	NA	TGCAGTGTGAGGGGGTCTCCCCTAGTGTTCTTC	CSVRGSPLVFF
NA	TRBV20-1	TRBJ2-2	NA	TGCAGTGCTCAGAAGACCCAGAACACCGGGGAGCTGTTTTTT	CSAQKTQNTGELFF
TRBD1	TRBV15	TRBJ1-4	NA	TGTGCCACCAGCAGATCTTTAAAACAGGGGTCTAAGGGTGAAAAACTGTTTTTT	CATSRSLKQGSKGEKLFF
TRBD2	TRBV20-1	TRBJ2-5	NA	TGCAGTGCTAGAGTCAGGACTAGCGGAGAGACCCAGTACTTC	CSARVRTSGETQYF
NA	TRBV3-1	TRBJ2-7	NA	TGTGCCAGCAGCCCTACAAGGGGTCAGCGCCCCTACGAGCAGTACTTC	CASSPTRGQRPYEQYF
NA	TRBV6-5	TRBJ2-7	NA	TGTGCCAGCAGTTACAGTCCACCGTACGCCTACGAGCAGTACTTC	CASSYSPPYAYEQYF
TRBD1	TRBV5-6	TRBJ2-4	NA	TGTGCCAGCAGCTCTCGACAGGGGTACAACATTCAGTACTTC	CASSSRQGYNIQYF
NA	TRBV19	TRBJ1-5	NA	TGTGCCAGTAGTATCACGGGTAGCAATCAGCCCCAGCATTTT	CASSITGSNQPQHF
TRBD1	TRBV20-1	TRBJ1-1	NA	TGCAGTGCTAGATCGGGGACAGGGGGCACTGAAGCTTTCTTT	CSARSGTGGTEAFF
TRBD1	TRBV20-1	TRBJ1-5	NA	TGCAGTGTACCTGCTGGACAGGGCAACTATCATAGCAATCAGCCCCAGCATTTT	CSVPAGQGNYHSNQPQHF
TRBD2	TRBV2	TRBJ2-1	NA	TGTGCCAGCAGTTACTCAGGACTAGCGGGAGTCTACAATGAGCAGTTCTTC	CASSYSGLAGVYNEQFF
NA	TRBV6-2/TRBV6-3	TRBJ2-1	once	TGTGCCAGCAGCGTGACTTTCCCCCTTGGAGAGCAGTTCTTC	CASSVTFPLGEQFF
NA	TRBV2	TRBJ1-5	NA	TGTGCCAGCACCCTACAGGGTGGTAATCAGCCCCAGCATTTT	CASTLQGGNQPQHF
NA	TRBV6-6	TRBJ2-3	NA	TGTGCCAGCACCATGACTAGTTCGGATACGCAGTATTTT	CASTMTSSDTQYF
TRBD1	TRBV29-1	TRBJ2-7	NA	TGCAGCGTTGTACCGACAGGGGGGGGGCCTAGCGAGCAGTACTTC	CSVVPTGGGPSEQYF
NA	TRBV20-1	TRBJ2-1	NA	TGCAGTGCTAGATCCTTAACAGGGGAGGCCTACAATGAGCAGTTCTTC	CSARSLTGEAYNEQFF
TRBD1	TRBV29-1	TRBJ2-2	once	TGCAGCGTTGATTCTGGACAGGGGGGGACCGGGGAGCTGTTTTTT	CSVDSGQGGTGELFF
TRBD2	TRBV25-1	TRBJ2-1	NA	TGTGCCAGCAGGCAAACGGGACTAGCGGGTAGGCGCTCCTACAATGAGCAGTTCTTC	CASRQTGLAGRRSYNEQFF
NA	TRBV2	TRBJ1-2	NA	TGTGCCAGCAGTGAAAGAAGGGGAAACTATGGCTACACCTTC	CASSERRGNYGYTF
TRBD2	TRBV6-5	TRBJ2-3	NA	TGTGCCAGCAGTTACGGGGGAGGGCCCACAGATACGCAGTATTTT	CASSYGGGPTDTQYF
NA	TRBV7-6	TRBJ2-5	NA	TGTGCCAGCAACCAGGGGTCAGGGACCCAGTACTTC	CASNQGSGTQYF
NA	TRBV30	TRBJ1-2	NA	TGTGCCTGGAGTGTAGATGGTTTTGACTATGGCTACACCTTC	CAWSVDGFDYGYTF
TRBD2	TRBV4-3	TRBJ2-7	NA	TGCGCCAGCAGTTACGGACTAGCGGGAGCCTACGAGCAGTACTTC	CASSYGLAGAYEQYF